This record looks at one T cell receptor (beta chain) sequence and its context. Germline V gives CDR1 KGHSH, CDR2 LQKENI. This CDR3 region has 19 residues. The V segment lost 2 bases and the J segment 0 bases; nucleotides outside the gene matches: 15. This specimen comes from a study of control samples from healthy donors and cancer patients. Only in-frame clones appear in the TCRdb table, and some are missing; sequencing was by immunoSEQ multiplex PCR. Among about 120,000 clones listed, approximately 88% were seen once. The receptor's source is a man between 35 and 55 years old in good health. The J gene is TRBJ1-2, the V gene TRBV18; 7 bases map to TRBD1. Sequencing was performed on blood. The CDR3 loop is CASSPRSTGPPTSNYGYTF. The DNA for the CDR3 is TGTGCCAGCTCACCAAGGTCGACAGGGCCTCCTACCTCTAACTATGGCTACACCTTC.